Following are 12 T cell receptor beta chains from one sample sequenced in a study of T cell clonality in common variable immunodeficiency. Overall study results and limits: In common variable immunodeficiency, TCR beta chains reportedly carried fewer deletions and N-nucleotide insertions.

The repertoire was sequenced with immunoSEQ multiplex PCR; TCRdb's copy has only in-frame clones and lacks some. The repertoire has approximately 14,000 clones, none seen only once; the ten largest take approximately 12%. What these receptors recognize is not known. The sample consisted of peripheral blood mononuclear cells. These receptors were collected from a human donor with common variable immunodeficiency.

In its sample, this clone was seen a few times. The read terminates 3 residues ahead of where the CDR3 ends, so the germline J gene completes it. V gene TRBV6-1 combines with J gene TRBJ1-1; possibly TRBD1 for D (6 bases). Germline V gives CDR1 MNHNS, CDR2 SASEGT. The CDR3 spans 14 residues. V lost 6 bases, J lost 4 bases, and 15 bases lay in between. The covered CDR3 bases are TGTGCCAGCAGCGAACAGGGTAGGATCACTGAA. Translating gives CASSEQGRITE. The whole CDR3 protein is CASSEQGRITEAFF.

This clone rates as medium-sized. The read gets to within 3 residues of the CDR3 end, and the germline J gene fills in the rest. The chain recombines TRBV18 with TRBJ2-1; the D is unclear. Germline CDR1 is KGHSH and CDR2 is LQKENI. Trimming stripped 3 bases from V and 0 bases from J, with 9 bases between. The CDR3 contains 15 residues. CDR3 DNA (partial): TGTGCCAGCTCACCTGATTCCAGCTCCTACAATGAG. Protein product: CASSPDSSSYNE. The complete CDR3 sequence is CASSPDSSSYNEQFF.

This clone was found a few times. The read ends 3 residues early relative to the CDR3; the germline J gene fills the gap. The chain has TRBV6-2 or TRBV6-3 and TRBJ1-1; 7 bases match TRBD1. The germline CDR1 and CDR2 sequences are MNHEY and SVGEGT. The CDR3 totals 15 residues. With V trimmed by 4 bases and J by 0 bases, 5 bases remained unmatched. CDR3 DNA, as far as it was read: TGTGCCAGCAGTTTCAGGGACAGTTTGAACACTGAA. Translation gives CASSFRDSLNTE. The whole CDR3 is CASSFRDSLNTEAFF.

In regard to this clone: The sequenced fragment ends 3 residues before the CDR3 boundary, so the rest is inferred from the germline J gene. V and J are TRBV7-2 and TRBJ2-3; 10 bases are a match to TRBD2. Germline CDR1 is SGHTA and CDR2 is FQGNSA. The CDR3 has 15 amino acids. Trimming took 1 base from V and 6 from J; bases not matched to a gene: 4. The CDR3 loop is CASSLVAGGSDTQYF. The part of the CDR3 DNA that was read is TGTGCCAGCAGCTTAGTAGCGGGGGGATCGGATACG.

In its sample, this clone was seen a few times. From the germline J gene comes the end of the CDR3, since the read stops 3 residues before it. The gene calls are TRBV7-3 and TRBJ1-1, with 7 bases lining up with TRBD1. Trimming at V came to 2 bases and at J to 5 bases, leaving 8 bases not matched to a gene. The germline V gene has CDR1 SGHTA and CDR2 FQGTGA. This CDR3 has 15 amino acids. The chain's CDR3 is CASSLWAGGRTEAFF. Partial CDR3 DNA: TGTGCCAGCAGCTTATGGGCAGGGGGAAGAACTGAA.

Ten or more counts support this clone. CDR3: CASIARTEAFF. The CDR3 bases that were read are TGTGCCAGTATAGCCCGCACTGAA. This chain uses TRBV2 with TRBJ1-1; D remains ambiguous. The sequence runs out 3 residues before the end of the CDR3; the remainder is reconstructed from the germline J gene. V dropped 9 bases and J dropped 4 bases, with 9 bases sitting between them. The CDR3 is 11 residues long. CDR1 is SNHLY, CDR2 FYNNEI, per germline.

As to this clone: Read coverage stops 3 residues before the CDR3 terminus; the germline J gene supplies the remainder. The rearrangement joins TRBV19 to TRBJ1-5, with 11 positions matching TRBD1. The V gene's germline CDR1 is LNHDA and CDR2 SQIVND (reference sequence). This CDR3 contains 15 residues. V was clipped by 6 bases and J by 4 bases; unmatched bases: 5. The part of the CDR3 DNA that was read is TGTGCCAGTAGCGGACAGGGGGCGGGGAATCAGCCC. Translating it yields CASSGQGAGNQP. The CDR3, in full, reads CASSGQGAGNQPQHF.

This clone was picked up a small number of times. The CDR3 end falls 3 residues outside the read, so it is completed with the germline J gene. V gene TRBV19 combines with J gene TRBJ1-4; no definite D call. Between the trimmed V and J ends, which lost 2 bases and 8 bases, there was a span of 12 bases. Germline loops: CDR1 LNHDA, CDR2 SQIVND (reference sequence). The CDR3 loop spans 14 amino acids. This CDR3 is CASSIHIRGEKLFF. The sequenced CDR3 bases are TGTGCCAGTAGTATACACATACGGGGAGAAAAA.

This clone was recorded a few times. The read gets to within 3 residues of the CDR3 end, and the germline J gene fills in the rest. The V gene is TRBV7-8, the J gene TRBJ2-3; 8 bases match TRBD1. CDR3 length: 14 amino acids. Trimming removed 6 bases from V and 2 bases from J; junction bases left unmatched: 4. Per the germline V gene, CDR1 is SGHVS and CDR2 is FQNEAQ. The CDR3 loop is CASSQGATTDTQYF. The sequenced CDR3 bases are TGTGCCAGCAGTCAGGGGGCAACCACAGATACG.

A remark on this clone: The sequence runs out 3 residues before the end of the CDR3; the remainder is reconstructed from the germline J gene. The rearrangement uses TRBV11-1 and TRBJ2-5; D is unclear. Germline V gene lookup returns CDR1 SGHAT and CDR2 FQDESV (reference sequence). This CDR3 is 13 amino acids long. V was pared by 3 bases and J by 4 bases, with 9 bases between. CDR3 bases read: TGTGCCAGCAGCTTCTCCTCCCCAGAGACC. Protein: CASSFSSPET. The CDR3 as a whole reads CASSFSSPETQYF. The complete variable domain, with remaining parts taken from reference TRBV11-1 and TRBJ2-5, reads EAEVAQSPRYKITEKSQAVAFWCDPISGHATLYWYRQILGQGPELLVQFQDESVVDDSQLPKDRFSAERLKGVDSTLKIQPAELGDSAMYLCASSFSSPETQYFGPGTRLLVL.

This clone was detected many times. The CDR3 sequence: CATQKRQELWSEQYF. The sequenced part of the CDR3 DNA is TGTGCCACCCAGAAGAGACAGGAATTATGGAGCGAG. The V call is TRBV12-3 or TRBV12-4, the J call TRBJ2-7, with a tentative D call TRBD1 (6 bases). Read data end 3 residues before the CDR3 end; the end is taken from the germline J gene. This CDR3 region has 15 residues. V dropped 10 bases and J dropped 6 bases, with 25 bases sitting between them.

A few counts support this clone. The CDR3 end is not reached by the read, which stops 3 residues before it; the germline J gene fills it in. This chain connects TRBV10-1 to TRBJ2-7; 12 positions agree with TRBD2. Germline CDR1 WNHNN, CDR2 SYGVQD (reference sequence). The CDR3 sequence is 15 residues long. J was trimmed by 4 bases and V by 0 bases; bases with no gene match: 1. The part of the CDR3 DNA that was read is TGCGCCAGCAGTGAGTCGACTAGCGGGAGTTACGAG. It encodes CASSESTSGSYE. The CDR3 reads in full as CASSESTSGSYEQYF.